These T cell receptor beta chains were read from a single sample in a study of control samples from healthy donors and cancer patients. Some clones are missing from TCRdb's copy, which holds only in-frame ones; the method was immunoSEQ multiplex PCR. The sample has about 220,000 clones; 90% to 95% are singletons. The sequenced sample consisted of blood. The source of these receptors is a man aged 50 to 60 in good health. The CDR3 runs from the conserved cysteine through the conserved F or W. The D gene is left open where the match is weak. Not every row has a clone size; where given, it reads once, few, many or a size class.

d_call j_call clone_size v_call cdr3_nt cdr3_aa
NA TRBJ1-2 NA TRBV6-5 TGTGCCAGCAGTTACTCGACAACAGGCACTAACTATGGCTACACCTTC CASSYSTTGTNYGYTF
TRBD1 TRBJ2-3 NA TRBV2 TGTGCCAGCAGGCATAGACAGGGGGGTGTCACAGATACGCAGTATTTT CASRHRQGGVTDTQYF
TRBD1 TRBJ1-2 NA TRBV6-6 TGTGCCAGCAGTTACGAGGGGGCAAGTGGCTACACCTTC CASSYEGASGYTF
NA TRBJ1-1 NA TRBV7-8 TGTGCCAGCAGCCGGTCTTTGGACAGTGAAGCTTTCTTT CASSRSLDSEAFF
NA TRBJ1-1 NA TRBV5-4 TGTGCCAGCAACGAGGGCGCGGTGAACACTGAAGCTTTCTTT CASNEGAVNTEAFF
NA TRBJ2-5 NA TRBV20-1 TGCAGTGCTAGTTCTGGGGGGCACCGAGAGACCCAGTACTTC CSASSGGHRETQYF
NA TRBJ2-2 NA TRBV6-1 TGTGCCAGCAGTGGCCGAGGGGGAGGTCGGACCGGGGAGCTGTTTTTT CASSGRGGGRTGELFF
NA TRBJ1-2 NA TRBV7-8 TGTGCCAGCAGCGGAGGGTTATACTATGGCTACACCTTC CASSGGLYYGYTF
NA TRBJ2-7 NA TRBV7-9 TGTGCCAGCAGCTTAGGGCAGGGGCTTTCCTACGAGCAGTACTTC CASSLGQGLSYEQYF
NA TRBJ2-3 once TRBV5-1 TGCGCCAGCAGCTCAGGACCTGTCCCAGATACGCAGTATTTT CASSSGPVPDTQYF
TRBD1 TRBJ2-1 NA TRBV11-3 TGTGCCAGCAGTCTCGGTGGACAGGGGGTCCATGAGCAGTTCTTC CASSLGGQGVHEQFF
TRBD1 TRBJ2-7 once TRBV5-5 TGTGCCAGCAGCTTGCTTACAGGGGCCCTGGAAGAGCAGTACTTC CASSLLTGALEEQYF
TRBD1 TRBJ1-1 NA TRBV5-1 TGCGCCAGCAGCTCAAACAGGGGAAACACTGAAGCTTTCTTT CASSSNRGNTEAFF
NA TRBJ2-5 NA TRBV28 TGTGCCAGCAGCGGCGGGGGCTTGGAGACCCAGTACTTC CASSGGGLETQYF
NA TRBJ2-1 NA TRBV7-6 TGTGCCAGCAGCTTACAGGGGAGCTCCTACAATGAGCAGTTCTTC CASSLQGSSYNEQFF
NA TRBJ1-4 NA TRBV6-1 TGTGCCAGCAGTGAAATCAGGATGGATGAAAAACTGTTTTTT CASSEIRMDEKLFF
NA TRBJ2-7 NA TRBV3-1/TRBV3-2 TGTGCCAGCAGCTTCTGGACCGTTCCCTACGAGCAGTACTTC CASSFWTVPYEQYF
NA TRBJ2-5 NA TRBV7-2 TGTGCCAGCAGCTTACAAGAGACCCAGTACTTC CASSLQETQYF
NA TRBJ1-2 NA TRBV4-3 TGCGCCAGCAGCCAAGACTTAGCCAGCTATGGCTACACCTTC CASSQDLASYGYTF
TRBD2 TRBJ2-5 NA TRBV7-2 TGTGCCAGCAGCTCCGCGGGGGGGGTACAAGAGACCCAGTACTTC CASSSAGGVQETQYF
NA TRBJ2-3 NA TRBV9 TGTGCCAGCAGCGTAATGGGAATTGGCAGCACAGATACGCAGTATTTT CASSVMGIGSTDTQYF
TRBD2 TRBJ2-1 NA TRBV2 TGTGCCAGCAATGGGCTAGCGGGGGACTCCTACAATGAGCAGTTCTTC CASNGLAGDSYNEQFF
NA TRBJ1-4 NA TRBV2 TGTGCCAGCAGTCGGGGCCTTGAAAAACTGTTTTTT CASSRGLEKLFF
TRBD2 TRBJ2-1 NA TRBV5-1 TGCGCCAGCAGCCCCTTTAGCGGGGGGGCCAATGAGCAGTTCTTC CASSPFSGGANEQFF
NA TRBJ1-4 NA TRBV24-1 TGTGCCACCAGTGATTCGAGAGGGAAACTGTTTTTT CATSDSRGKLFF
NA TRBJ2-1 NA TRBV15 TGTGCCACCAGCAGAGATCGAAGTAGTCCGTATGAGCAGTTCTTC CATSRDRSSPYEQFF
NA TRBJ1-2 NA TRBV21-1 TGTGCCAGCAGCTCCTGGGACGGCAACTATGGCTACACCTTC CASSSWDGNYGYTF
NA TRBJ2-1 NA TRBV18 TGTGCCAGCTCGGGGGGGGCCAATGAGCAGTTCTTC CASSGGANEQFF
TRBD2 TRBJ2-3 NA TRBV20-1 TGCAGTGCTAGTGGTAGCGGGGGGGCGATCCACACAGATACGCAGTATTTT CSASGSGGAIHTDTQYF
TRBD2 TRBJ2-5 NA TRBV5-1 TGCGCCAGCAGGAGGTACAGCGGGGGGGAAGAGACCCAGTACTTC CASRRYSGGEETQYF
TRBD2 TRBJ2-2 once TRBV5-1 TGCGCCAGCAGCCAGGAAGGACTAGAGACCGGGGAGCTGTTTTTT CASSQEGLETGELFF
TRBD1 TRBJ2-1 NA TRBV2 TGTGCCAGCAGCGAGGACAGGGCCTACAATGAGCAGTTCTTC CASSEDRAYNEQFF
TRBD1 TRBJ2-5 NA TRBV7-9 TGTGCCAGCAGCTTAGGACAGGGAGAGACCCAGTACTTC CASSLGQGETQYF
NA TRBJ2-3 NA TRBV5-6 TGTGCCAGCAGCTTGGTCGGCTCCACAGATACGCAGTATTTT CASSLVGSTDTQYF
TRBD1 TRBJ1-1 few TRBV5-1 TGCGCCAGCAGCCAGGGGACAGGGAACACTGAAGCTTTCTTT CASSQGTGNTEAFF
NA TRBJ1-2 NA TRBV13 TGTGCCAGCAGCTTAAGGGTCCGAAACCCCTATGGCTACACCTTC CASSLRVRNPYGYTF
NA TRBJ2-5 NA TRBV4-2 TGTGCCAGCAGCCCCAGTCAAGGGGGGGACCAAGAGACCCAGTACTTC CASSPSQGGDQETQYF
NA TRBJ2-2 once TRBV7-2 TGTGCCAGCAGCTTAGGGCAGATCACCGGGGAGCTGTTTTTT CASSLGQITGELFF
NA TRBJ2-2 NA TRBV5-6 TGTGCCAGCAGCTTGGACAGGGAGGCCACCGGGGAGCTGTTTTTT CASSLDREATGELFF
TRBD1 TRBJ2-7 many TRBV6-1 TGTGCCAGCAGTGAAGGTTCGACAGGGCCCCTCTACGAGCAGTACTTC CASSEGSTGPLYEQYF
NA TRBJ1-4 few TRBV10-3 TGTGCCATCAGTGAGTCAACAGGGCGGGACTATGAAAAACTGTTTTTT CAISESTGRDYEKLFF
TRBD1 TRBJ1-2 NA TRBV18 TGTGCCAGCTCACCGGGGACAGGGGGCGACGGCTACACCTTC CASSPGTGGDGYTF
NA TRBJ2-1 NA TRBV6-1 TGTGCCAGCAGGGAAGAACCGACCCCCTACAATGAGCAGTTCTTC CASREEPTPYNEQFF